This TCR beta chain was documented in a study of cytomegalovirus exposure and HLA in healthy donors. Study-wide context: About 85 million unique TCRs from HLA-typed donors were held in an early release of data. General study findings and limits: In a later analysis, common viral pathogens appeared linked to several of the most significant clusters.

Amplification used 60 Vbeta primers and 13 Jbeta primers. Sequencing used immunoSEQ multiplex PCR; TCRdb keeps in-frame clones, though not all of them. The table records under 200,000 clones, around 80% of them present only once. Trimming took 5 bases from V and 2 from J; bases not matched to a gene: 3. Germline loops: CDR1 SGHRS, CDR2 YFSETQ. The CDR3 is made up of 14 amino acids. This clone was seen only a few times. As yet, its antigen is unknown. This clonotype was sampled from a woman in her forties or fifties in good health and CMV-seronegative. Sequencing was done on a sample of PBMCs. V usage is TRBV5-1 and J usage is TRBJ2-7; 11 bases match TRBD2. The CDR3 coding sequence is TGCGCCAGCAGGACTAGCGGGACGACCTACGAGCAGTACTTC. Residues: CASRTSGTTYEQYF.